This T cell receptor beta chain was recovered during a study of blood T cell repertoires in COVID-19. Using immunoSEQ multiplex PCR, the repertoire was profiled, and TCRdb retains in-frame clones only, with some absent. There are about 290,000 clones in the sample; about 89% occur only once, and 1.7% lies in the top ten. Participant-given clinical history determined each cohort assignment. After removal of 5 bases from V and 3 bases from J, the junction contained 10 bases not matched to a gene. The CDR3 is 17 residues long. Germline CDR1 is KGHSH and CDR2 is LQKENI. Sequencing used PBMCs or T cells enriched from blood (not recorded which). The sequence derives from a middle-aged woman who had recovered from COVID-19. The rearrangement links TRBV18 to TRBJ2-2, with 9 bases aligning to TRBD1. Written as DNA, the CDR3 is TGTGCCAGCTCAACTGCAACAGGGGGCCTGGACACCGGGGAGCTGTTTTTT. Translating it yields CASSTATGGLDTGELFF.